This T cell receptor (beta chain) was captured in a study of metastatic and nonmetastatic thyroid tumors. General study findings and limits: Relative to benign nodules, malignant thyroid tumors were reportedly characterized by significantly elevated TCR beta diversity in blood and tumor.

CDR1 and CDR2 from the germline V gene are LNHNV and YYDKDF (reference sequence). The CDR3 is 15 amino acids. Trimming stripped 2 bases from V and 4 bases from J, with 11 bases between. In regard to this clone: Its antigen remains unknown.

Authors' processing steps: Researchers built a distant-metastasis classifier for papillary thyroid cancer that drew on CDR3 differences across clinicopathological groups. TCRdb used MiXCR to call clones anew from the PCR reads. Here the V and J calls rest on TCRdb's processing, not on the authors' analysis. The sample has 32,000 or so clones; 20% are singletons. Patients underwent thyroid surgery, and none had received any treatment before it. The TCR originated in a female donor with papillary thyroid cancer or a benign thyroid nodule (not recorded which). Some clones in this sample may be carry-over from other donors' samples. The material sequenced was blood. The genes are TRBV15 and TRBJ2-2, with a weak D call TRBD1 (6 bases). CDR3 DNA sequence: TGTGCCACCAGCAGACTAAAGACAGGCACCGGGGAGCTGTTTTTT. Translating gives CATSRLKTGTGELFF. The entire variable domain, with the rest obtained from reference TRBV15 and TRBJ2-2, is as follows: DAMVIQNPRYQVTQFGKPVTLSCSQTLNHNVMYWYQQKSSQAPKLLFHYYDKDFNNEADTPDNFQSRRPNTSFCFLDIRSPGLGDTAMYLCATSRLKTGTGELFFGEGSRLTVL.